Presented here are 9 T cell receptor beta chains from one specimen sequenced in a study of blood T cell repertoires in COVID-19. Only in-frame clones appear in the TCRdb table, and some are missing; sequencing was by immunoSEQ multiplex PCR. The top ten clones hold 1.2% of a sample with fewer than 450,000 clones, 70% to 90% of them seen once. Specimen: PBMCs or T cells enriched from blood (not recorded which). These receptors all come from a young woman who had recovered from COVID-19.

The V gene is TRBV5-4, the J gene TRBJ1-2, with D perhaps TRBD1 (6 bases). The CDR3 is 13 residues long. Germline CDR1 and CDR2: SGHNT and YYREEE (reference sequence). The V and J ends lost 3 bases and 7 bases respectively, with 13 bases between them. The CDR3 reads CASSSTGTFGYTF. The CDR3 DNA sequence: TGTGCCAGCAGCTCAACCGGGACATTTGGCTACACCTTC.

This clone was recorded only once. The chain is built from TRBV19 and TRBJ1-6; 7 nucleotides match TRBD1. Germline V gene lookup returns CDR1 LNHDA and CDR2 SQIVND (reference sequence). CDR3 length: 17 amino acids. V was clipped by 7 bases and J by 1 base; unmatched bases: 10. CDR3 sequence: CASNRQGVESYNSPLHF. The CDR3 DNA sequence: TGTGCCAGTAACCGGCAGGGGGTCGAATCCTATAATTCACCCCTCCACTTT.

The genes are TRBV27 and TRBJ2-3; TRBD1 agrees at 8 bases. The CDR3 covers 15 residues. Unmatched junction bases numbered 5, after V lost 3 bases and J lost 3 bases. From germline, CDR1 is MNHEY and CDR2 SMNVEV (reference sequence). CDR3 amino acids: CASSFLRQGTDTQYF. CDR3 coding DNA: TGTGCCAGCAGTTTCTTAAGACAGGGGACAGATACGCAGTATTTT.

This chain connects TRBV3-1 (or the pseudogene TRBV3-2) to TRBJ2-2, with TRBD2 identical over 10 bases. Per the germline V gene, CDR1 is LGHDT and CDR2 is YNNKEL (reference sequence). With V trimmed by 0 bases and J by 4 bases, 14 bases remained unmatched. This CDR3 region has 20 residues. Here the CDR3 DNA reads TGTGCCAGCAGCCAAGAGGCTATGGGGACTAGCGAGTCTGGCACCGGGGAGCTGTTTTTT. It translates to CASSQEAMGTSESGTGELFF.

The CDR3 DNA follows: TGTGCCAGCAGCGCGGGACAGGGGATATCCTATGGCTACACCTTC. This codes for CASSAGQGISYGYTF. The rearrangement links TRBV5-5 to TRBJ1-2; TRBD1 aligns across 10 bases. The germline V gene encodes CDR1 SGHKS and CDR2 YYEKEE (reference sequence). This CDR3 region has 15 residues. The V gene end was trimmed by 4 bases and the J gene end by 4 bases; junction bases not matched to a gene: 7.

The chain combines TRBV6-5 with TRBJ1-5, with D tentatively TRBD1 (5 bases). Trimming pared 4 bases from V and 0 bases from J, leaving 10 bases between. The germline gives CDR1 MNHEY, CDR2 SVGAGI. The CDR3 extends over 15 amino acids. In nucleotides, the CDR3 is TGTGCCAGCAGTTGGGGCGCCAATAGCAATCAGCCCCAGCATTTT. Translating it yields CASSWGANSNQPQHF.

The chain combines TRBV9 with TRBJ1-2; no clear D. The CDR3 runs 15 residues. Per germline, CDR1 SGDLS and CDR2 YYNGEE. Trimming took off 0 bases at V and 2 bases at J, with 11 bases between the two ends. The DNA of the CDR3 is TGTGCCAGCAGCGTAGACGGGGTGAGGAACTATGGCTACACCTTC. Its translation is CASSVDGVRNYGYTF.

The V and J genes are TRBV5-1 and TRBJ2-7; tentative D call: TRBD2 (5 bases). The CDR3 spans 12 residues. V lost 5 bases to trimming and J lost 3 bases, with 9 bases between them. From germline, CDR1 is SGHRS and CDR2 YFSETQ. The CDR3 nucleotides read TGCGCCAGCAGAGCTAGCAGCTACGAGCAGTACTTC. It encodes CASRASSYEQYF.

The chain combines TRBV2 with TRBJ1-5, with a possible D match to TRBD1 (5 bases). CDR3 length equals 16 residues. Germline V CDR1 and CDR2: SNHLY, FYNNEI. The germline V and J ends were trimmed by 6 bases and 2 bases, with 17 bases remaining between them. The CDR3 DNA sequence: TGTGCCAGCAGCGGGGACTTCAGGTTCGGCAATCAGCCCCAGCATTTT. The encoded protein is CASSGDFRFGNQPQHF.